The 6 T cell receptor beta chains below come from one sample, sequenced in a study of T cell repertoires in cytomegalovirus infection. No antigen is known for these receptors. MiXCR, applied by TCRdb to the reads, yields one record per CDR3 protein. The sample has around 900,000 distinct CDR3 sequences, 31% seen once. The sequences come from cultured CD8+ T cells from PBMCs, collected from culture after CMV antigen stimulation. The origin of the receptors is a human donor in good health (CMV status not recorded). Some clones in this sample may be carry-over from other donors' samples.

V usage is TRBV27 and J usage is TRBJ1-1, with D hard to call. Germline loops: CDR1 MNHEY, CDR2 SMNVEV (reference sequence). The CDR3 covers 13 residues. Trimming cost V 8 bases and J 0 bases, with 10 bases left between them. CDR3 DNA: TGTGCCAGCGTAGGGTGGGTGAACACTGAAGCTTTCTTT. As protein: CASVGWVNTEAFF.

Of note for this clonotype: Given a much more abundant clone one base away, this may be a read error. The chain joins TRBV7-2 to TRBJ2-5, with 7 bases aligning to TRBD1. Germline lookup yields CDR1 SGHTA and CDR2 FQGNSA. This CDR3 comprises 15 residues. The CDR3 loop reads CVSSLIGTAQETQYF. In DNA form, the CDR3 reads TGTGTCAGCAGCTTAATAGGGACAGCCCAAGAGACCCAGTACTTC.

The V gene is TRBV9, the J gene TRBJ1-1, with D possibly matching TRBD1 (6 bases). V lost 4 bases and J 1 base, leaving 14 bases between the germline ends. Germline CDR1 reads SGDLS; CDR2 reads YYNGEE. The CDR3 length is 15 residues. CDR3: CASSPRDTPNTEAFF. In DNA, the CDR3 is TGTGCCAGCAGCCCCCGGGACACCCCGAACACTGAAGCTTTCTTT.

This clonotype was observed a handful of times. J is TRBJ2-7 and V is TRBV12-3 or TRBV12-4; D is undetermined. The CDR3 spans 12 residues. The V end was cut by 8 bases, the J end by 7 bases, with 15 bases between. The CDR3 region is CASRAPDLEQYF. The DNA of the CDR3 is TGTGCCAGCCGAGCCCCGGATCTGGAGCAGTACTTC.

This clonotype has just one count. V usage is TRBV6-6 and J usage is TRBJ1-6, with D uncertain. This CDR3 has 14 residues. Trimming pared 11 bases from V and 7 bases from J, leaving 18 bases between. The V gene's germline CDR1 is MNHNY and CDR2 SVGAGI (reference sequence). The CDR3 DNA is TGTGCCTGTTGGGTCGGGGATTTAAATTCACCCCTCCACTTT. This translates into CACWVGDLNSPLHF.

This clonotype was counted between two and nine times. The chain links TRBV6-2 or TRBV6-3 to TRBJ2-1; D possibly corresponds to TRBD2 (5 bases). The CDR3 spans 14 residues. The germline V gene has CDR1 MNHEY and CDR2 SVGEGT. The V end lost 4 bases, the J end lost 2 bases, and 9 bases lay between the germline ends. CDR3 sequence reads: CASSFSAAYNEQFF. CDR3 coding DNA: TGTGCCAGCAGTTTTAGCGCGGCCTACAATGAGCAGTTCTTC.